This TCR beta chain was obtained from a study of T cells in Graves' hyperthyroidism and ophthalmopathy. Study at large: Before any treatment, at initial diagnosis, peripheral blood was collected. Overall study results and limits: Model-based prediction identified ophthalmopathy a median about 6 months prior to its onset.

The CDR3 contains 14 residues. V lost 6 bases to trimming and J lost 5 bases; unmatched junction nucleotides: 6. Germline V gives CDR1 MNHEY, CDR2 SVGEGT. Regions amplified from RNA transcripts were the TCR beta CDR3 regions. The study used the HTBI primer set for a first-round RT-PCR of the TCR CDR3. TCRdb itself ran the multiplex PCR reads through MiXCR, one entry per CDR3 protein. The data show 310,000 or so distinct CDR3 sequences, 15% to 20% seen once. This clonotype has at least ten counts. Its antigen remains unidentified. This clonotype originated in a woman in her sixties with Graves' ophthalmopathy. Source material: blood. The V gene is TRBV6-2 or TRBV6-3, the J gene TRBJ2-5; 10 bases align to TRBD2. The CDR3 loop reads CASSWTSGVETQYF. The CDR3, as DNA: TGTGCCAGCAGCTGGACTAGCGGCGTTGAGACCCAGTACTTC.